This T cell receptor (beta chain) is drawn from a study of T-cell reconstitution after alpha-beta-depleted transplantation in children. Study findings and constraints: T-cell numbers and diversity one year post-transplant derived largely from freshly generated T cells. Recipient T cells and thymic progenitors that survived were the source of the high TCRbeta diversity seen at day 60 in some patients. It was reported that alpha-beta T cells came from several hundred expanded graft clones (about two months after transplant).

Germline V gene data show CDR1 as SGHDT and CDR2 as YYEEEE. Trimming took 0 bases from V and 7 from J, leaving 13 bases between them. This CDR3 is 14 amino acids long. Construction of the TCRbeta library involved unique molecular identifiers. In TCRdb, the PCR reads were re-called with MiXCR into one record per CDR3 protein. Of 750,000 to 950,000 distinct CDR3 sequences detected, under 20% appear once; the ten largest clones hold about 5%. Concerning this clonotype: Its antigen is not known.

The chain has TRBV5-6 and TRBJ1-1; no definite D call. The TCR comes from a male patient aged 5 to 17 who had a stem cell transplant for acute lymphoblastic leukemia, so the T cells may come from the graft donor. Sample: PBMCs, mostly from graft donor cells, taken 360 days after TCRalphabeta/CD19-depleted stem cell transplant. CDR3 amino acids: CASSLEGSLIEAFF. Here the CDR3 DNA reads TGTGCCAGCAGCTTGGAAGGCAGCCTCATTGAAGCTTTCTTT.